The next 9 T cell receptor beta chains were all read from a single sample in a study of response to subunit inactivated influenza vaccine. TCRdb used MiXCR to reprocess the RT-PCR reads, holding one entry per CDR3 protein. The sample carries about 700,000 distinct CDR3 sequences, approximately 14% recorded once. The input for sequencing was PBMCs from blood, taken 14 to 15 days before vaccination. The receptors come from a man over 45 who received an inactivated influenza vaccine.

The rearrangement links TRBV4-1 to TRBJ1-1; 9 bases map to TRBD1. The ends lost 2 bases at V and 5 bases at J; junction bases unmatched: 6. There are 15 residues in the CDR3. Germline V CDR1 and CDR2: MGHRA, YSYEKL. The CDR3 bases are TGCGCCAGCAGCCAACGTACAGGGGGCCGAACTGAAGCTTTCTTT. This gives the protein CASSQRTGGRTEAFF.

CDR3 coding DNA: TGCAGTGCTCTGGTATGGGGAGGCCCCCATGATACGCAGTATTTT. Its protein is CSALVWGGPHDTQYF. This sequence joins TRBV20-1 and TRBJ2-3; weak D call: TRBD2 (6 bases). Germline lookup yields CDR1 DFQATT and CDR2 SNEGSKA (reference sequence). The V gene lost 5 bases and the J gene lost 6 bases, with 21 bases spanning the gap. CDR3 size: 15 residues.

A few counts support this clonotype. The chain recombines TRBV10-3 with TRBJ1-6, with no clear D. Trimming cost V 6 bases and J 5 bases, with 8 bases left between them. CDR1 and CDR2 (germline): ENHRY, SYGVKD. CDR3 length: 13 amino acids. The CDR3 here is CAIRAVNNSPLHF. Written as DNA, the CDR3 is TGTGCCATCAGGGCGGTAAATAATTCACCCCTCCACTTT.

The V and J genes are TRBV4-1 and TRBJ2-7; tentative D call: TRBD1 (5 bases). Germline lookup yields CDR1 MGHRA and CDR2 YSYEKL. The CDR3 consists of 14 residues. V lost 2 bases and J 3 bases, leaving 11 bases between the germline ends. The CDR3 DNA sequence: TGCGCCAGCAGCCAATTGACAGAGTACTACGAGCAGTACTTC. Translation gives CASSQLTEYYEQYF.

Regarding this clonotype: It may be a read error: a sequence one base away is much more abundant. J is TRBJ2-2 and V is TRBV6-2 or TRBV6-3; TRBD1 matches 7 bases. J lost 6 bases, V lost 6 bases, and 4 bases had no gene match. CDR1 MNHEY and CDR2 SVGEGT come from the germline V gene. The CDR3 loop spans 13 amino acids. CDR3 sequence: CASSIQGAGELFF. The CDR3 DNA sequence: TGTGCCAGCAGCATCCAGGGGGCCGGGGAGCTGTTTTTT.

The chain is built from TRBV5-6 and TRBJ2-5; 8 bases map to TRBD2. V was pared by 2 bases and J by 1 base, with 4 bases of the junction left unmatched. Germline loops: CDR1 SGHDT, CDR2 YYEEEE. The CDR3 consists of 15 residues. As DNA, the CDR3 is TGTGCCAGCAGCTTACTAGCGGCAACCCAAGAGACCCAGTACTTC. Encoded protein: CASSLLAATQETQYF.

The chain carries TRBV29-1 and TRBJ2-1; 9 positions agree with TRBD2. After removal of 7 bases from V and 9 bases from J, the junction contained 16 bases not matched to a gene. The CDR3 covers 15 residues. Germline loops: CDR1 SQVTM, CDR2 ANQGSEA. DNA for the CDR3: TGCAGCGCTGGGGAGCCTAGCGGGGCCCCGGGTGAGCAGTTCTTC. Translating it yields CSAGEPSGAPGEQFF.

This clonotype was seen more than once but under ten times. The chain carries TRBV4-2 and TRBJ2-3, with a weak D call TRBD2 (5 bases). The CDR3 sequence is 16 residues long. V was clipped by 4 bases and J by 0 bases, with 14 bases between them. CDR1 and CDR2 (germline): LGHNA, YNFKEQ. The CDR3 nucleotides are TGTGCCAGCAGCCGAGAGGCGGGCCCTAGCACAGATACGCAGTATTTT. As protein: CASSREAGPSTDTQYF.

The V and J genes are TRBV5-1 and TRBJ2-1; 9 bases fit TRBD1. After removal of 3 bases from V and 7 bases from J, the junction contained 11 bases not matched to a gene. Germline V CDR1 and CDR2: SGHRS, YFSETQ. There are 16 residues in the CDR3. The CDR3 spells CASSSLIVGQGNEQFF. In nucleotides, the CDR3 is TGCGCCAGCAGCTCGCTAATCGTTGGACAGGGGAATGAGCAGTTCTTC. Supplemented by reference TRBV5-1 and TRBJ2-1, the full variable domain reads KAGVTQTPRYLIKTRGQQVTLSCSPISGHRSVSWYQQTPGQGLQFLFEYFSETQRNKGNFPGRFSGRQFSNSRSEMNVSTLELGDSALYLCASSSLIVGQGNEQFFGPGTRLTVL.